This T cell receptor beta chain was sequenced during a study of blood T cell repertoires in COVID-19. Overall study: The study drew acute and convalescent COVID-19 samples from the United States, Italy and Spain. The cDNA or gDNA used as material had been derived from T cells, B-cell-depleted T cells, or PBMCs.

Losses at the gene ends were 8 bases for V and 4 bases for J; bases not matched to a gene: 10. The germline V gene has CDR1 MNHNY and CDR2 SVGAGI (reference sequence). The CDR3 is 14 residues long. In the study's own analysis: How many nucleated cells were present was estimated from reference gene primer amplification. TCRdb's copy holds only in-frame clones and misses some; the assay was immunoSEQ multiplex PCR. Clone size and V and J calls were adopted from that table, with D and trimming inferred from the DNA. The sample records roughly 100,000 clones, roughly 80% being singletons. This chain uses TRBV6-6 with TRBJ2-5; TRBD1 matches at 7 bases. The sample taken for sequencing was peripheral blood. This TCR derives from an elderly woman with acute or convalescent COVID-19. The CDR3, as DNA: TGTGCCAGCGCCCCGAGGGCAGGGGGAGAGACCCAGTACTTC. The encoded protein is CASAPRAGGETQYF.